The rows below give T cell receptor beta chains drawn from one sample of a study of blood T cell repertoires in COVID-19. TCRdb's copy holds only in-frame clones and misses some; the assay was immunoSEQ multiplex PCR. Among 85,000 to 120,000 clones listed, more than 80% were seen once. Sequencing was performed on peripheral blood. These receptors originate from a human donor in a cohort sampled during active COVID-19. CDR3s include the opening cysteine and the closing phenylalanine or tryptophan. A D gene is named only where the DNA matches it firmly. The size field is filled for only some rows; it gives once, few, many or a size class.

CDR3 protein | CDR3 DNA | D gene | J gene | V gene | clone size
CASSSAGLNTEAFF | TGTGCCAGCAGTTCGGCAGGGCTGAACACTGAAGCTTTCTTT | - | TRBJ1-1 | TRBV6-5 | -
CASRNPGQYEQYF | TGTGCCAGCAGAAATCCGGGACAGTACGAGCAGTACTTC | TRBD1 | TRBJ2-7 | TRBV6-6 | once
CSVESGGSEAFF | TGCAGCGTTGAAAGTGGGGGCTCTGAAGCTTTCTTT | - | TRBJ1-1 | TRBV29-1 | -
CASSNRAGELFF | TGTGCCAGCTCAAACCGAGCCGGGGAGCTGTTTTTT | - | TRBJ2-2 | TRBV18 | once
CAISEVLAETQYF | TGTGCCATCAGTGAGGTATTGGCTGAGACCCAGTACTTC | - | TRBJ2-5 | TRBV10-3 | -
CATSQGWANGYTF | TGTGCCACCAGCCAGGGGTGGGCTAATGGCTACACCTTC | - | TRBJ1-2 | TRBV15 | -
CASRARGGGPPLHYEQFF | TGCGCCAGCAGAGCCAGGGGCGGGGGACCCCCTCTACACTATGAGCAGTTCTTC | - | TRBJ2-1 | TRBV10-2 | -
CASRSGIISNQPQHF | TGTGCCAGCAGATCAGGGATAATTAGCAATCAGCCCCAGCATTTT | - | TRBJ1-5 | TRBV27 | few
CASSPFRDRVSYEQYF | TGTGCCAGCTCACCATTCCGGGACAGGGTGTCTTACGAGCAGTACTTC | TRBD1 | TRBJ2-7 | TRBV18 | once
CASSYRSGGAVGTDTQYF | TGTGCCAGCAGCTACCGAAGCGGGGGGGCCGTTGGGACAGATACGCAGTATTTT | TRBD2 | TRBJ2-3 | TRBV7-9 | -
CASSLEGRGGYEQYF | TGTGCCAGCAGCTTAGAAGGGCGGGGGGGCTACGAGCAGTACTTC | TRBD2 | TRBJ2-7 | TRBV7-2 | -
CASSYWADDEQYF | TGCGCCAGCTCTTACTGGGCAGACGACGAGCAGTACTTC | - | TRBJ2-7 | TRBV5-1 | few
CASSLGGGSSYEQYF | TGTGCCAGCAGTTTAGGCGGGGGATCTTCCTACGAGCAGTACTTC | TRBD2 | TRBJ2-7 | TRBV28 | once
CSTTRADEQFF | TGCAGTACGACTAGAGCCGATGAGCAGTTCTTC | - | TRBJ2-1 | TRBV20-1 | -
CASSSVSSGNTIYF | TGTGCCAGCAGCAGCGTAAGCTCTGGAAACACCATATATTTT | - | TRBJ1-3 | TRBV9 | once
CASSRTPGGSNTGELFF | TGTGCCAGCAGCCGCACCCCGGGGGGCTCGAACACCGGGGAGCTGTTTTTT | - | TRBJ2-2 | TRBV6-4 | -
CASSYGGSEAFF | TGTGCCAGCAGTTACGGGGGGTCTGAAGCTTTCTTT | - | TRBJ1-1 | TRBV6-5 | -
CASSLTGGTDTQYF | TGTGCCAGCAGCCTGACAGGGGGCACAGATACGCAGTATTTT | TRBD1 | TRBJ2-3 | TRBV6-6 | -
CASSIGAQGRYGYTF | TGTGCCAGTAGTATAGGGGCACAGGGAAGGTATGGCTACACCTTC | - | TRBJ1-2 | TRBV19 | -
CARRFGQGDTDTQYF | TGTGCCAGAAGGTTCGGACAGGGGGACACAGATACGCAGTATTTT | TRBD1 | TRBJ2-3 | TRBV5-3 | -
CASSRGGGSDTQYF | TGTGCCAGCAGCCGTGGGGGGGGATCAGATACGCAGTATTTT | TRBD2 | TRBJ2-3 | TRBV7-8 | -
CASSAGPIYGYTF | TGTGCCAGCAGCGCAGGGCCCATCTATGGCTACACCTTC | - | TRBJ1-2 | TRBV11-2 | once